Each of the 11 T cell receptor beta chains below was sequenced from the same sample in a study of HIV-infected patients and healthy controls. Antiretroviral therapy had run roughly three months, about 14 weeks, before follow-up blood collection. The repertoire came from unfractionated whole blood and reflected all unsorted peripheral T cells. Alpha and beta constant-region primers primed reverse transcription of around 550 ng RNA. Separate chain-specific third strand synthesis with multiplexing indices produced the alpha and beta libraries. MiXCR, run by TCRdb on the 5' RACE reads, gives a single entry per CDR3 protein. This table has about 7,000 distinct CDR3 sequences, roughly 8.7% appearing once. Sequenced here: blood, sampled during antiretroviral therapy. All receptors come from an adult with HIV infection.

This clonotype showed up many times. The chain employs TRBV6-5 and TRBJ2-2; D ambiguous. Looked up from germline, CDR1 is MNHEY and CDR2 is SVGAGI. The CDR3 spans 15 residues. Trimming pared 0 bases from V and 4 bases from J, leaving 9 bases between. Here the CDR3 reads CASSYSRRSTGELFF. In DNA form, the CDR3 reads TGTGCCAGCAGTTACTCGCGTAGGTCCACCGGGGAGCTGTTTTTT.

The rearrangement links TRBV12-3 or TRBV12-4 to TRBJ2-5; the match to TRBD2 covers 9 bases. The CDR3 spans 13 residues. The V gene end was trimmed by 10 bases and the J gene end by 2 bases; junction bases not matched to a gene: 5. CDR3 bases: TGTGCCAACACTAGCGGGCCACAAGAGACCCAGTACTTC. It codes for CANTSGPQETQYF.

This clonotype came up many times. The genes are TRBV13 and TRBJ1-5, with D unresolved. The CDR3 extends over 12 amino acids. Germline CDR1 and CDR2: PRHDT and FYEKMQ (reference sequence). V lost 5 bases and J lost 4, with 6 bases in between. In nucleotides, the CDR3 is TGTGCCAGCAGCGAAGGGAATCAGCCCCAGCATTTT. As protein: CASSEGNQPQHF.

This clonotype was seen many times. The genes are TRBV7-9 and TRBJ1-4; D is possibly TRBD1 (5 bases). The CDR3 spans 13 residues. Trimming pared 5 bases from V and 11 bases from J, leaving 15 bases between. The germline V gene encodes CDR1 SEHNR and CDR2 FQNEAQ (reference sequence). CDR3 sequence reads: CASSEGTLKKLFF. The CDR3 region has the DNA TGTGCCAGCAGCGAAGGGACCTTGAAGAAACTGTTTTTT.

This clonotype was counted many times. The chain joins TRBV20-1 to TRBJ2-1; 9 bases align to TRBD2. Germline-derived CDR1 and CDR2 are DFQATT and SNEGSKA (reference sequence). V shed 3 bases and J 8 bases; nucleotides not matched to a gene: 11. This CDR3 has 15 residues. The CDR3 reads CSARRSAGGPHEQFF. Here the CDR3 DNA reads TGCAGTGCTAGGCGTAGTGCGGGGGGGCCTCATGAGCAGTTCTTC.

This clonotype was detected ten times or more. This chain links TRBV7-8 with TRBJ2-1; no firm D call. The length of the CDR3 is 14 residues. The germline V gene has CDR1 SGHVS and CDR2 FQNEAQ. V lost 5 bases to trimming and J lost 6 bases, with 14 bases between them. CDR3 loop: CASSPTAELNEQFF. Here the CDR3 DNA reads TGTGCCAGCAGCCCGACCGCTGAACTCAATGAGCAGTTCTTC.

Ten or more counts support this clonotype. The V call is TRBV6-6, the J call TRBJ2-4; D is perhaps TRBD1 or TRBD2 (5 bases each). The V end lost 6 bases, the J end lost 0 bases, and 9 bases lay between the germline ends. The germline CDR1 and CDR2 sequences are MNHNY and SVGAGI (reference sequence). The CDR3 totals 14 residues. The CDR3 coding sequence is TGTGCCAGCAGCCTCGGGACAGCCAAAAACATTCAGTACTTC. Protein sequence: CASSLGTAKNIQYF.

The CDR3 is CASSSAALTRVRGTEAFF. CDR3 sequence (DNA): TGTGCCAGTAGTAGCGCCGCGTTGACCAGGGTTCGGGGCACTGAAGCTTTCTTT. This rearrangement joins TRBV19 to TRBJ1-1, with D possibly being TRBD1 (5 bases). In germline, CDR1 is LNHDA, CDR2 SQIVND (reference sequence). V lost 4 bases and J lost 4, with 25 bases in between. The length of the CDR3 is 18 residues.

This clonotype was observed at least ten times. The rearrangement uses TRBV19 and TRBJ1-5, with D hard to call. V gave up 7 bases and J gave up 9 bases, with 25 bases separating them. CDR3 size: 16 residues. Germline CDR1 is LNHDA and CDR2 is SQIVND (reference sequence). The CDR3: CASKGGERPQVWPQHF. In DNA form, the CDR3 reads TGTGCCAGTAAGGGCGGGGAACGGCCCCAAGTATGGCCCCAGCATTTT.

This clonotype appeared many times. The chain's CDR3 is CASKVRRYTEAFF. As DNA, the CDR3 is TGTGCCAGCAAAGTACGGCGGTACACTGAAGCTTTCTTT. The chain combines TRBV28 with TRBJ1-1; D is uncertain. V was cut by 7 bases and J by 3 bases, with 12 bases left in between. CDR3 size: 13 residues. Germline CDR1 is MDHEN and CDR2 is SYDVKM.

At least ten counts were recorded for this clonotype. The V gene is TRBV30, the J gene TRBJ1-1; D remains ambiguous. Deletions cut 4 bases from V and 2 bases from J, with 11 bases between. Germline V CDR1 and CDR2: GTSNPN, SVGIG (reference sequence). The length of the CDR3 is 13 residues. DNA of the CDR3: TGTGCCTGGAAGCCCGGATCTAACACTGAAGCTTTCTTT. Residues: CAWKPGSNTEAFF.